The TCR beta chain under discussion was sequenced for a study of a mutant IDH1 vaccine in newly diagnosed glioma. In the study overall: Most patients had received both radiotherapy and temozolomide, the prior options being radiotherapy, temozolomide, or both. Scheduled at week 35, visit V12 preceded visit V13, held at week 47.

Study-wide results and limits: Seemingly, top peripheral T cell clonotype changes bore no relation to pseudoprogression.

Turning to this clone: Its target is unknown.

The time point is: week 47, end of study. Topical imiquimod was applied with each vaccine dose, which held 300 ug of mutant IDH1 20-mer peptide. Measured with immunoSEQ multiplex PCR; TCRdb has only the in-frame clones, and not every one. Here the sample spans under 45,000 clones, 82% being singletons. Germline V lookup: CDR1 KGHSY, CDR2 FQNENV. The CDR3 runs 13 residues. Trimming left V 4 bases short and J 7 bases short, with 13 bases between. The receptor's source is a young man with glioma. Some clones in this sample may be carry-over from other donors' samples. The source material was PBMCs, sampled from a glioma patient whose treatment included an IDH1 peptide vaccine. V is TRBV16 and J is TRBJ1-2; tentative D call: TRBD1 (5 bases). CDR3 nucleotides: TGTGCCAGCAGCCCGGGACGGAGCATTGGCTACACCTTC. Its translation: CASSPGRSIGYTF.